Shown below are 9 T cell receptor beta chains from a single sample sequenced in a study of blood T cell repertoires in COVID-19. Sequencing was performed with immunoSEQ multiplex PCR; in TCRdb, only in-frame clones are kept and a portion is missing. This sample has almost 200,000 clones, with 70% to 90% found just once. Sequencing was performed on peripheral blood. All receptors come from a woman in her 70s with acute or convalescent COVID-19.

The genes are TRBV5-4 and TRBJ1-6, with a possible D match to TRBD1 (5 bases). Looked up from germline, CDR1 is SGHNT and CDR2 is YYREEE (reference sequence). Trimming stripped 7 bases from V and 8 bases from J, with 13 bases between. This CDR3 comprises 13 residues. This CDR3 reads CASRGESDSPLHF. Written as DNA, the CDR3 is TGTGCCAGCCGGGGGGAGTCGGATTCACCCCTCCACTTT.

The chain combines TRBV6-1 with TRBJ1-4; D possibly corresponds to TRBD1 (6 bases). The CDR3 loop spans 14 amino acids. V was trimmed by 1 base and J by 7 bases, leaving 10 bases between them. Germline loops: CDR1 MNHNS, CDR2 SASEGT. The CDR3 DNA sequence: TGTGCCAGCAGTGAAGGGGGGCTGGGTGAAAAACTGTTTTTT. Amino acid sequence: CASSEGGLGEKLFF.

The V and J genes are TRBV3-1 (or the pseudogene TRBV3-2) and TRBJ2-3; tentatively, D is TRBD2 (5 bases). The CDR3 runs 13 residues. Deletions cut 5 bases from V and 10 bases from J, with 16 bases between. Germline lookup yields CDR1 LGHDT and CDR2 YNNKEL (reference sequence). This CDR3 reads CASSFDPSRAQYF. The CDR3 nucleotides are TGTGCCAGCAGCTTCGACCCCTCGAGGGCGCAGTATTTT.

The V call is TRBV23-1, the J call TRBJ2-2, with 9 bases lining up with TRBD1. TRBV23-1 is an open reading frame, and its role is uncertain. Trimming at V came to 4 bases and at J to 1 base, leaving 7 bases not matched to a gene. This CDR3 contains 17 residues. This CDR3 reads CASSLTGGFLNTGELFF. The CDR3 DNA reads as TGCGCCAGCAGTCTAACAGGGGGCTTTTTGAACACCGGGGAGCTGTTTTTT.

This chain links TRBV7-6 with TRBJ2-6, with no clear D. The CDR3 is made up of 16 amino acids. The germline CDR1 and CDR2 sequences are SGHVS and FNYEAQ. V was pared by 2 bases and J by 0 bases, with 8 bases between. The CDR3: CASSLKSPSGANVLTF. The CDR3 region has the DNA TGTGCCAGCAGCTTAAAGAGTCCCTCTGGGGCCAACGTCCTGACTTTC.

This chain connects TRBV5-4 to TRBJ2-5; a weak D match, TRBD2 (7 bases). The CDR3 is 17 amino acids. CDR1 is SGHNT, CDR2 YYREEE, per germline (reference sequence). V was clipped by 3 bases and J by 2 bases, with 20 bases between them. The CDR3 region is CASSSRAGGRRQETQYF. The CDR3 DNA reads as TGTGCCAGCAGCTCTCGAGCCGGGGGGCGGCGACAAGAGACCCAGTACTTC.

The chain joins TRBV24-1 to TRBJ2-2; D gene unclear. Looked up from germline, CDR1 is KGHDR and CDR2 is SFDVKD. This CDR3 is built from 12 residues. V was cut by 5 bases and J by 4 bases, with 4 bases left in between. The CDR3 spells CATSAGTGELFF. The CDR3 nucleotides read TGTGCCACCAGTGCGGGCACCGGGGAGCTGTTTTTT.

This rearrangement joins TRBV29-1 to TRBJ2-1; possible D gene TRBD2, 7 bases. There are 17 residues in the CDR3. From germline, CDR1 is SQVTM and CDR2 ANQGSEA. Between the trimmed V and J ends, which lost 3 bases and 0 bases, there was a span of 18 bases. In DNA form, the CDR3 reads TGCAGCGTTGATAGAAGGGGGGGACCGAGCTCCTACAATGAGCAGTTCTTC. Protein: CSVDRRGGPSSYNEQFF.

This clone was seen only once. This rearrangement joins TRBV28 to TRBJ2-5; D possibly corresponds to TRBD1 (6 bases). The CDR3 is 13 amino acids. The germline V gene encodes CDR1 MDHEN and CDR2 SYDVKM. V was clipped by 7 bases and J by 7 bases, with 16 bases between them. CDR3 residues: CASTPTGSGTQYF. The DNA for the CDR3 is TGTGCCAGCACCCCGACAGGTTCGGGGACCCAGTACTTC.